These 32 T cell receptor beta chains were all obtained from the same sample, sequenced in a study of blood T cell repertoires in COVID-19. The table came from immunoSEQ multiplex PCR; TCRdb's copy has only in-frame clones and leaves some out. This sample has roughly 250,000 clones, with 88% found just once. The sample comprised peripheral blood. These receptors were obtained from a woman in her forties who had recovered from COVID-19.

The chain employs TRBV7-2 and TRBJ1-3, with TRBD1 identical over 9 bases. CDR1 is SGHTA and CDR2 is FQGNSA in the germline V gene. Trimming cost V 3 bases and J 8 bases; bases outside gene matches: 8. This CDR3 has 15 residues. The CDR3 region has the DNA TGTGCCAGCAGCTTCGGGACAGGGTTGGGATACACCATATATTTT. It encodes CASSFGTGLGYTIYF.

The chain has TRBV2 and TRBJ2-3, with TRBD2 matching 8 bases. The CDR3 sequence is 18 residues long. V lost 2 bases to trimming and J lost 0 bases; unmatched junction nucleotides: 10. The germline CDR1 and CDR2 sequences are SNHLY and FYNNEI. CDR3 residues: CASSETRGGKISTDTQYF. CDR3 DNA sequence: TGTGCCAGCAGTGAAACCCGGGGGGGGAAGATTAGCACAGATACGCAGTATTTT.

The gene calls are TRBV21-1 and TRBJ2-2; the table calls TRBD2, which could not be checked here. TRBV21-1 is noted as a pseudogene. The CDR3 has 14 amino acids. The CDR3 sequence: CASSGLREGGELFF. CDR3 bases: TGTGCCAGCAGCGGGCTTCGGGAGGGCGGGGAGCTGTTTTTT.

The rearrangement uses TRBV15 and TRBJ1-3; D perhaps matches TRBD1 (5 bases). The CDR3 totals 17 residues. The germline V and J ends were trimmed by 5 bases and 0 bases, with 17 bases remaining between them. Germline V gene data show CDR1 as LNHNV and CDR2 as YYDKDF (reference sequence). This CDR3 reads CATSATRQLSSGNTIYF. The CDR3 DNA sequence: TGTGCCACCAGCGCAACGAGACAGTTGAGCTCTGGAAACACCATATATTTT.

The chain has TRBV19 and TRBJ2-7; 8 bases agree with TRBD1. Germline CDR1 and CDR2: LNHDA and SQIVND (reference sequence). This CDR3 contains 15 residues. J gave up 2 bases and V 10 bases, and 13 bases lay outside the gene matches. The DNA of the CDR3 is TGTGCCACTTCGGGGAGCGCGACAGGGGCCTACGAGCAGTACTTC. The encoded protein is CATSGSATGAYEQYF.

This rearrangement joins TRBV18 to TRBJ1-1; TRBD1 matches 11 bases. The CDR3 consists of 16 residues. The germline V gene has CDR1 KGHSH and CDR2 LQKENI. V lost 3 bases, J lost 3 bases, and 6 bases stayed unmatched. The CDR3 DNA reads TGTGCCAGCTCACCTACCGGGACAGGGGGGGACACTGAAGCTTTCTTT. It encodes CASSPTGTGGDTEAFF.

The chain combines TRBV20-1 with TRBJ2-1, with D perhaps matching TRBD2 (6 bases). The V end was cut by 5 bases, the J end by 12 bases, with 14 bases between. Germline CDR1 reads DFQATT; CDR2 reads SNEGSKA (reference sequence). The CDR3 extends over 11 amino acids. Here the CDR3 reads CSAGSGGPQFF. The CDR3 bases are TGCAGTGCTGGGAGCGGAGGGCCGCAGTTCTTC.

The genes are TRBV5-1 and TRBJ2-7, with TRBD1 identical over 8 bases. V shed 0 bases, J shed 6 bases, and the junction held 5 bases outside the gene matches. Looked up from germline, CDR1 is SGHRS and CDR2 is YFSETQ. This CDR3 is built from 14 residues. CDR3 amino acids: CASSLAGGAPEQYF. The CDR3, as DNA: TGCGCCAGCAGCTTGGCAGGGGGCGCACCCGAGCAGTACTTC.

The genes are TRBV11-2 and TRBJ2-7, with 8 bases lining up with TRBD2. V lost 5 bases, J lost 0 bases, and 6 bases stayed unmatched. The germline gives CDR1 SGHAT, CDR2 FQNNGV. The CDR3 is 15 residues long. As DNA, the CDR3 is TGTGCCAGCAGCACTACTAGCGGTAGCTCCTACGAGCAGTACTTC. This gives the protein CASSTTSGSSYEQYF.

This chain links TRBV19 with TRBJ2-7; D is perhaps TRBD2 (6 bases). The CDR3 covers 15 residues. Trimming stripped 5 bases from V and 2 bases from J, with 16 bases between. Germline CDR1 LNHDA, CDR2 SQIVND (reference sequence). The CDR3 DNA reads as TGTGCCAGTAGTTTGTCCGGGACTCTAACCTACGAGCAGTACTTC. Encoded protein: CASSLSGTLTYEQYF.

The CDR3 sequence: CASSYSGGGQPQHF. CDR3 nucleotide sequence: TGTGCCAGCAGTTACTCAGGGGGGGGCCAGCCCCAGCATTTT. The chain recombines TRBV6-6 with TRBJ1-5, with D maybe TRBD1 (6 bases). The CDR3 length is 14 residues. Deletions cut 0 bases from V and 7 bases from J, with 10 bases between. Germline values: CDR1 MNHNY, CDR2 SVGAGI (reference sequence).

This rearrangement joins TRBV6-5 to TRBJ1-6; D is ambiguous. Germline V gene sequence: CDR1 MNHEY, CDR2 SVGAGI. The CDR3 runs 13 residues. With 2 bases removed from V and 9 bases from J, the gap between germline ends came to 8 bases. CDR3 loop: CASSYRQASPLHF. DNA of the CDR3: TGTGCCAGCAGTTACAGGCAGGCTTCACCCCTCCACTTT.

The V gene is TRBV6-6, the J gene TRBJ2-7, with a possible D match to TRBD2 (5 bases). V was clipped by 1 base and J by 2 bases, with 6 bases between them. The CDR3 is made up of 13 amino acids. Germline CDR1 reads MNHNY; CDR2 reads SVGAGI (reference sequence). The CDR3 DNA is TGTGCCAGCAGTTACTTACTAGCCTACGAGCAGTACTTC. This sequence encodes CASSYLLAYEQYF.

V is TRBV4-1 and J is TRBJ2-2, with no clear D. V dropped 0 bases and J dropped 4 bases, with 12 bases sitting between them. CDR3 length: 16 residues. Germline values: CDR1 MGHRA, CDR2 YSYEKL. This CDR3 is CASSQEVPRGTGELFF. The DNA for the CDR3 is TGCGCCAGCAGCCAAGAGGTACCTCGAGGCACCGGGGAGCTGTTTTTT.

This chain links TRBV6-5 with TRBJ2-5; 13 bases are a match to TRBD2. J was trimmed by 3 bases and V by 2 bases; bases with no gene match: 3. Per the germline V gene, CDR1 is MNHEY and CDR2 is SVGAGI. The CDR3 is made up of 16 amino acids. The CDR3 loop is CASSYLGLAGEETQYF. CDR3 coding DNA: TGTGCCAGCAGTTACCTCGGACTAGCGGGGGAAGAGACCCAGTACTTC.

The chain employs TRBV3-1 (or the pseudogene TRBV3-2) and TRBJ2-5; 16 bases align to TRBD2. Per germline, CDR1 LGHDT and CDR2 YNNKEL (reference sequence). V lost 3 bases to trimming and J lost 6 bases; unmatched junction nucleotides: 7. The CDR3 is 17 amino acids. The CDR3 region is CASSQGLAGGPAKTQYF. CDR3 nucleotides: TGTGCCAGCAGCCAGGGACTAGCGGGAGGGCCCGCGAAGACCCAGTACTTC.

V and J are TRBV19 and TRBJ2-1, with D possibly being TRBD2 (6 bases). The CDR3 loop spans 14 amino acids. Germline values: CDR1 LNHDA, CDR2 SQIVND (reference sequence). V shed 9 bases and J shed 6 bases, with 18 bases lying between them. This CDR3 is CASAGTFGVNEQFF. The CDR3 DNA sequence: TGTGCCAGCGCCGGGACTTTTGGGGTCAATGAGCAGTTCTTC.

The chain is built from TRBV24-1 and TRBJ2-5; possibly TRBD1 for D (7 bases). Germline V gives CDR1 KGHDR, CDR2 SFDVKD. V gave up 4 bases and J gave up 2 bases, with 16 bases separating them. The length of the CDR3 is 16 residues. The CDR3: CATSDPGDSTQETQYF. The DNA of the CDR3 is TGTGCCACCAGTGACCCGGGGGACAGTACACAAGAGACCCAGTACTTC.

The chain joins TRBV3-1 (or the pseudogene TRBV3-2) to TRBJ2-7; TRBD1 might be the D (5 bases). V was cut by 2 bases and J by 3 bases, with 5 bases left in between. Germline lookup yields CDR1 LGHDT and CDR2 YNNKEL (reference sequence). This CDR3 is built from 12 residues. In DNA, the CDR3 is TGTGCCAGCAGCCAACAGGGCTACGAGCAGTACTTC. This sequence encodes CASSQQGYEQYF.

A single count supports this clone. At one end the junction does not follow the germline gene, possibly because of a read error. V is TRBV14 and J is TRBJ2-3, with a possible D match to TRBD2 (7 bases). CDR1 and CDR2 (germline): SGHDN, FVKESK. The CDR3 runs 15 residues. The CDR3, as DNA: TGTGCCAGCAGCCAAATGGGGGCCCTAGCGGACCGTCGAACTTTT. This codes for CASSQMGALADRRTF.

This clone was seen ten or more times. The genes are TRBV20-1 and TRBJ1-3, with D possibly TRBD1 on 5 matching bases. The germline V gene has CDR1 DFQATT and CDR2 SNEGSKA (reference sequence). This CDR3 comprises 14 residues. V lost 3 bases and J 4 bases, leaving 13 bases between the germline ends. The CDR3 DNA reads TGCAGTGCTAGTAATCCCAGGGAAGGAAACACCATATATTTT. Amino acid sequence: CSASNPREGNTIYF.

This chain links TRBV11-2 with TRBJ1-3, with 9 bases identical to TRBD1. The CDR3 consists of 19 residues. V shed 6 bases and J 1 base; nucleotides not matched to a gene: 16. From germline, CDR1 is SGHAT and CDR2 FQNNGV. CDR3 coding DNA: TGTGCCAGCAGGACCATTGTAAGACAGGGGGAGTATTCTGGAAACACCATATATTTT. Translating gives CASRTIVRQGEYSGNTIYF.

This chain joins TRBV2 and TRBJ1-5; D unresolved. Germline CDR1 is SNHLY and CDR2 is FYNNEI. The CDR3 is 15 residues long. V lost 6 bases, J lost 2 bases, and 14 bases lay in between. CDR3 protein: CASSRSGVGNQPQHF. The CDR3 DNA reads TGTGCCAGCAGCAGAAGCGGGGTGGGCAATCAGCCCCAGCATTTT.

The rearrangement links TRBV5-1 to TRBJ2-1, with TRBD2 matching over 12 bases. The germline gives CDR1 SGHRS, CDR2 YFSETQ. The ends lost 0 bases at V and 10 bases at J; junction bases unmatched: 8. The CDR3 has 16 residues. The chain's CDR3 is CASSLGLAGATGEQFF. DNA for the CDR3: TGCGCCAGCAGCTTGGGACTAGCGGGGGCTACTGGGGAGCAGTTCTTC.

The chain is built from TRBV4-3 and TRBJ1-2, with unresolved D. From germline, CDR1 is LGHNA and CDR2 YSLEER. V was shortened by 1 base and J by 4 bases, with 10 bases between the two germline ends. The CDR3 is 14 amino acids. CDR3 protein: CASSQGSRGYGYTF. The CDR3 DNA is TGCGCCAGCAGCCAAGGAAGCCGCGGCTATGGCTACACCTTC.

The chain uses TRBV10-3 and TRBJ2-7; 8 bases line up with TRBD1. Germline V CDR1 and CDR2: ENHRY, SYGVKD. Germline trimming cut 6 bases from V and 2 bases from J; bases unmatched to any gene: 9. The CDR3 has 15 amino acids. This CDR3 reads CAIRPPDRVTYEQYF. CDR3 bases: TGTGCCATCAGACCACCGGACAGGGTAACCTACGAGCAGTACTTC.

This rearrangement joins TRBV6-6 to TRBJ2-7; 10 bases map to TRBD2. Unmatched junction bases numbered 4, after V lost 11 bases and J lost 0 bases. The CDR3 consists of 13 residues. The germline gives CDR1 MNHNY, CDR2 SVGAGI (reference sequence). CDR3 region: CALGTSDSYEQYF. CDR3 nucleotides: TGTGCCCTTGGGACTAGCGACTCCTACGAGCAGTACTTC.

This chain links TRBV6-5 with TRBJ1-3; 9 positions match TRBD1. The CDR3 has 15 amino acids. CDR1 is MNHEY and CDR2 is SVGAGI in the germline V gene. Unmatched junction bases numbered 12, after V lost 7 bases and J lost 8 bases. The CDR3 nucleotides read TGTGCCAGCATGGCCCTGTCACAGGGGGCATACACCATATATTTT. Its protein is CASMALSQGAYTIYF.

This chain connects TRBV27 to TRBJ2-3, with TRBD2 matching over 11 bases. V shed 2 bases and J 1 base; nucleotides not matched to a gene: 2. Germline V lookup: CDR1 MNHEY, CDR2 SMNVEV (reference sequence). CDR3 length equals 16 residues. DNA for the CDR3: TGTGCCAGCAGTTTACTGGGACTAGCGGGCACAGATACGCAGTATTTT. It translates to CASSLLGLAGTDTQYF.

The V gene is TRBV18, the J gene TRBJ2-4; TRBD1 aligns across 9 bases. V gave up 3 bases and J gave up 7 bases; unmatched junction bases: 16. This CDR3 is 18 amino acids long. Germline V gene lookup returns CDR1 KGHSH and CDR2 LQKENI. CDR3 protein: CASSPLGRSGQGDNIQYF. The CDR3 bases are TGTGCCAGCTCACCGTTAGGGCGGTCGGGACAGGGTGATAACATTCAGTACTTC.

This clone showed up just a few times. This rearrangement joins TRBV3-1 (or the pseudogene TRBV3-2) to TRBJ1-1; tentative D call: TRBD1 (6 bases). Deletions cut 3 bases from V and 1 base from J, with 18 bases between. The CDR3 sequence is 17 residues long. Germline V gene sequence: CDR1 LGHDT, CDR2 YNNKEL (reference sequence). CDR3 DNA: TGTGCCAGCAGCCAGCCGATTCCGGGACACAGGAACACTGAAGCTTTCTTT. Translating gives CASSQPIPGHRNTEAFF.

In this sample, this clone turned up once. The chain is built from TRBV6-5 and TRBJ2-3; TRBD1 is a possible D gene (6 bases). V shed 4 bases and J shed 4 bases, with 12 bases lying between them. Germline CDR1 MNHEY, CDR2 SVGAGI. The CDR3 loop spans 14 amino acids. CDR3 nucleotide sequence: TGTGCCAGCAGTTCCCAGACAGGCCCAGATACGCAGTATTTT. Protein: CASSSQTGPDTQYF.